Below are 8 T cell receptor beta chains sequenced from a single sample in a study of early T cells in non-severe SARS-CoV-2 infection. TCRdb processed the 5' RACE reads anew with MiXCR; each CDR3 protein has one entry. The sample lists roughly 77,000 distinct CDR3 sequences, 12% seen once, with 4% to 5.5% in the top ten. The sample consisted of whole blood. The receptor set was obtained from an adult who was a healthcare worker with PCR-confirmed SARS-CoV-2 infection or an uninfected control (not recorded which).

This clonotype was picked up a small number of times. The J gene is TRBJ1-6, the V gene TRBV30; maybe TRBD1 (6 bases). This CDR3 contains 18 residues. V lost 2 bases to trimming and J lost 6 bases, with 23 bases between them. Germline loops: CDR1 GTSNPN, CDR2 SVGIG (reference sequence). The CDR3, as DNA: TGTGCCTGGAGTCCCCCCGGGACGGGGCAAGGGGGTAATTCACCCCTCCACTTT. Amino acids: CAWSPPGTGQGGNSPLHF.

This chain uses TRBV18 with TRBJ1-5, with TRBD1 as a possible D gene (6 bases). CDR3 length: 14 residues. The V gene's germline CDR1 is KGHSH and CDR2 LQKENI. V lost 0 bases and J lost 7, with 10 bases in between. Here the CDR3 DNA reads TGTGCCAGCTCACCACCGGGACACGAGCAGCCCCAGCATTTT. Its protein product is CASSPPGHEQPQHF.

This clonotype appeared a few times. The rearrangement joins TRBV20-1 to TRBJ1-1; no reliable D call. Germline lookup yields CDR1 DFQATT and CDR2 SNEGSKA (reference sequence). V dropped 1 base and J dropped 0 bases, with 9 bases sitting between them. The length of the CDR3 is 14 residues. The CDR3 here is CSARAGSMNTEAFF. DNA for the CDR3: TGCAGTGCTAGAGCTGGGTCGATGAACACTGAAGCTTTCTTT.

As regards this clonotype: A single base separates this from a much larger clone, so it may be a read error. Without the conserved terminal phenylalanine or tryptophan, this CDR3 likely stems from a read error. The chain employs TRBV19 and TRBJ2-3; 10 positions match TRBD2. Germline assignment: CDR1 LNHDA and CDR2 SQIVND (reference sequence). The CDR3 is made up of 15 amino acids. The J segment lost 5 bases and the V segment lost 7 bases, leaving 9 bases of the junction unmatched. CDR3 in amino acids: CASTVSGGAGDTQYY. CDR3 nucleotides: TGTGCCAGTACCGTGAGCGGGGGGGCCGGAGATACGCAGTATTAT.

This clonotype has only a few counts. The chain combines TRBV6-1 with TRBJ2-2, with TRBD2 matching over 7 bases. Germline loops: CDR1 MNHNS, CDR2 SASEGT. V gave up 1 base and J gave up 5 bases; unmatched junction bases: 4. The CDR3 length is 15 residues. CDR3 coding DNA: TGTGCCAGCAGTGAAGGGGCGGGGGAAACCGGGGAGCTGTTTTTT. This gives the protein CASSEGAGETGELFF.

This rearrangement joins TRBV4-1 to TRBJ1-2; TRBD1 matches 7 bases. Looked up from germline, CDR1 is MGHRA and CDR2 is YSYEKL. The V gene end was trimmed by 3 bases and the J gene end by 3 bases; junction bases not matched to a gene: 7. This CDR3 has 15 amino acids. The DNA of the CDR3 is TGCGCCAGCAGCCAGATACAGGGGTCGGACTATGGCTACACCTTC. Protein product: CASSQIQGSDYGYTF.

Ten or more counts support this clonotype. A junction end diverges from the germline sequence, so it may reflect a read error. The chain couples TRBV12-3 or TRBV12-4 to TRBJ2-7; 7 positions match TRBD2. This CDR3 has 13 amino acids. DNA of the CDR3: TGTGCCAGCCGTTTTGGGGGGACTAACGAGCAGTACTTC. Amino acid sequence: CASRFGGTNEQYF.

This chain joins TRBV10-2 and TRBJ1-1, with 7 nucleotides matching TRBD1. This CDR3 has 14 amino acids. The V gene end was trimmed by 4 bases and the J gene end by 1 base; junction bases not matched to a gene: 3. Looked up from germline, CDR1 is WSHSY and CDR2 is SAAADI. As DNA, the CDR3 is TGCGCCAGCAGTGTCGGGACAGCGAACACTGAAGCTTTCTTT. This encodes CASSVGTANTEAFF.